This T cell receptor beta chain appears in the sequencing data of a study of brain T cells in children with intractable seizures. Study-wide points: HCMV serostatus was not known, and viral specificity came from CDR3 similarity only.

Trimming left V 4 bases short and J 1 base short, with 14 bases between. Germline values: CDR1 SGHAT, CDR2 FQNNGV. CDR3 size: 16 residues. Clones were sequenced by immunoSEQ multiplex PCR, and TCRdb holds only the in-frame ones, with some missing. The sample consists of about 80,000 clones, more than 75% of them appearing once. Remarks on this clone: Its antigen is undetermined.

This sequence joins TRBV11-2 and TRBJ1-3; no clear D. The TCR comes from a girl aged 2 to 10 with Rasmussen encephalitis and intractable seizures. Material: peripheral blood, obtained at surgery. DNA for the CDR3: TGTGCCAGCAGCTCTATAATAGGAGGGTCTGGAAACACCATATATTTT. The encoded protein is CASSSIIGGSGNTIYF.